This T cell receptor (beta chain) appears in the sequencing data of a study of blood T cell repertoires in COVID-19. Overall study: Spain, Italy and the United States supplied samples that represented acute and convalescent COVID-19. T cells, B-cell-depleted T cells, or PBMCs provided the cDNA or gDNA that served as material.

Original analysis: Amplification with reference gene primers provided the estimates of nucleated cell counts. Sequenced by immunoSEQ multiplex PCR; TCRdb stores in-frame clones only, minus some. The DNA gave D and trimming, while V, J and clone size come from that table. The sample carries around 70,000 clones, around 88% recorded once. This CDR3 is built from 15 residues. The germline gives CDR1 SNHLY, CDR2 FYNNEI. Trimming cost V 4 bases and J 8 bases; bases outside gene matches: 6. The receptor's source is a human donor in a cohort sampled during active COVID-19. The sample was peripheral blood. The V call is TRBV2, the J call TRBJ2-1, with 12 bases that match TRBD2. DNA for the CDR3: TGTGCCAGCAGTGGGCTAGCGGGGGGGCCTGATGAGCAGTTCTTC. This gives the protein CASSGLAGGPDEQFF.